This T cell receptor (beta chain) was identified in a study of T-cell memory formation after mild COVID-19. The TCR alpha and TCR beta cDNA libraries, bearing sample barcodes and UMIs, were generated by 5'RACE using constant-segment primers. TCRdb ran MiXCR on the 5' RACE reads and lists one entry per CDR3 protein. The profile shows 95,000 to 120,000 distinct CDR3 sequences, 18% of them singletons. This CDR3 region has 15 residues. Germline CDR1 GTSNPN, CDR2 SVGIG (reference sequence). Trimming removed 0 bases from V and 0 bases from J, with 10 bases in between. The sequence derives from a man between 18 and 35 years old who had mild COVID-19 (a few samples of this study predate the infection). Cell type and time point are not known. The sequenced material came from PBMCs or a T cell subset sorted from them (not recorded which). This chain connects TRBV30 to TRBJ2-3; D may be TRBD2 (6 bases). The CDR3 region has the DNA TGTGCCTGGAGTGTACGGGGGATTAGCACAGATACGCAGTATTTT. This codes for CAWSVRGISTDTQYF.